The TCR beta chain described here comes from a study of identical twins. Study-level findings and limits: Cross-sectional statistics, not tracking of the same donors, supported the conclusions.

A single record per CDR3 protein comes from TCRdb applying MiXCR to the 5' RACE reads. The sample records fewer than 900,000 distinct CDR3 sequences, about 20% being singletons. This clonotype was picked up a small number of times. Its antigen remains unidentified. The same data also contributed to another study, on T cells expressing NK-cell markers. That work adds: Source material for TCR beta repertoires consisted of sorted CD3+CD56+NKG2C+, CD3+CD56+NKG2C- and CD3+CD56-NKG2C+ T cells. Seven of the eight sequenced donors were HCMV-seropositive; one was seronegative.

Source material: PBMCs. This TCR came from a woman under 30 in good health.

This CDR3 is CASSEERYQPQHF. DNA of the CDR3: TGTGCCAGCAGTGAAGAGAGGTATCAGCCCCAGCATTTT. J is TRBJ1-5 and V is TRBV6-1; D is uncertain. CDR1 and CDR2 (germline): MNHNS, SASEGT. The CDR3 runs to 13 residues. With 1 base removed from V and 5 bases from J, the gap between germline ends came to 6 bases.